Below are 16 T cell receptor beta chains sequenced from a single sample in a study of shared clonotypes between healthy human individuals. Using immunoSEQ multiplex PCR, the repertoire was profiled, and TCRdb retains in-frame clones only, with some absent. This table holds over 2,000,000 clones, about 93% found once. Naive CD8 populations comprised CD45RO-negative cells positively selected for CCR7, excluding terminally differentiated effector memory CD45RA+ cells. The material sequenced was naive CD8+ T cells from PBMCs. These receptors all stem from a man in his late teens or twenties in good health. Some clones in this sample may be carry-over from other donors' samples.

This chain's CDR3 is CASSLMSSYNEQFF. In DNA, the CDR3 is TGTGCCAGCAGTTTGATGAGCTCCTACAATGAGCAGTTCTTC. The chain employs TRBV6-5 and TRBJ2-1; unclear D gene. This CDR3 has 14 residues. Trimming took off 4 bases at V and 0 bases at J, with 7 bases between the two ends. Germline CDR1 and CDR2: MNHEY and SVGAGI.

V usage is TRBV11-2 and J usage is TRBJ2-2, with a weak D call TRBD2 (6 bases). Germline V gene sequence: CDR1 SGHAT, CDR2 FQNNGV. The CDR3 has 16 residues. V dropped 0 bases and J dropped 4 bases, with 12 bases sitting between them. The CDR3 bases are TGTGCCAGCAGCTTAGATCTTGGGGGGTTCACCGGGGAGCTGTTTTTT. Its translation: CASSLDLGGFTGELFF.

V usage is TRBV27 and J usage is TRBJ2-2; 7 nucleotides match TRBD1. Germline assignment: CDR1 MNHEY and CDR2 SMNVEV (reference sequence). V lost 7 bases to trimming and J lost 8 bases; unmatched junction nucleotides: 10. The CDR3 length is 14 residues. CDR3 nucleotides: TGTGCCAGCACTCCGGGACAGTTAAAGGGGGAGCTGTTTTTT. Encoded protein: CASTPGQLKGELFF.

With regard to this clone: The sample carries other DNA sequences with the same CDR3. This chain links TRBV27 with TRBJ2-7; no firm D call. The V and J ends lost 4 bases and 1 base respectively, with 11 bases between them. The germline CDR1 and CDR2 sequences are MNHEY and SMNVEV (reference sequence). This CDR3 contains 14 residues. This CDR3 reads CASSSGTPSYEQYF. DNA of the CDR3: TGTGCCAGCAGTTCAGGAACCCCATCCTACGAGCAGTACTTC.

V is TRBV6-5 and J is TRBJ2-7, with D perhaps TRBD1 (5 bases). The CDR3 contains 14 residues. With 0 bases removed from V and 6 bases from J, the gap between germline ends came to 12 bases. Germline V gene sequence: CDR1 MNHEY, CDR2 SVGAGI. This CDR3 is CASSYSKGVPEQYF. CDR3 DNA sequence: TGTGCCAGCAGTTACTCGAAAGGGGTACCCGAGCAGTACTTC.

This clone was found once. V gene TRBV7-8 combines with J gene TRBJ1-5; D unclear. Germline CDR1 reads SGHVS; CDR2 reads FQNEAQ. The ends were cut back, 4 bases at V and 2 bases at J, with 12 bases in the middle. This CDR3 is 15 amino acids long. The CDR3 region is CASSWEMGRNQPQHF. The CDR3 bases are TGTGCCAGCAGCTGGGAGATGGGCCGCAATCAGCCCCAGCATTTT.

The chain links TRBV6-1 to TRBJ2-5; 9 bases map to TRBD1. J was trimmed by 4 bases and V by 1 base; bases with no gene match: 4. In germline, CDR1 is MNHNS, CDR2 SASEGT. The CDR3 is 15 residues long. The CDR3 loop reads CASSEDRGLGETQYF. Here the CDR3 DNA reads TGTGCCAGCAGTGAAGACAGGGGGCTTGGAGAGACCCAGTACTTC.

The V and J genes are TRBV29-1 and TRBJ1-5, with D uncertain. The CDR3 covers 11 residues. V was clipped by 6 bases and J by 6 bases, with 9 bases between them. From germline, CDR1 is SQVTM and CDR2 ANQGSEA. The CDR3 here is CSVGSSQPQHF. In DNA form, the CDR3 reads TGCAGCGTCGGGTCTTCTCAGCCCCAGCATTTT.

This clone is a singleton in its sample. V is TRBV19 and J is TRBJ2-7; a possible D gene is TRBD1 (5 bases). The CDR3 loop spans 14 amino acids. Germline lookup yields CDR1 LNHDA and CDR2 SQIVND (reference sequence). V was cut by 5 bases and J by 3 bases, with 14 bases left in between. CDR3 region: CASSSRTRRYEQYF. CDR3 sequence (DNA): TGTGCCAGTAGTTCAAGGACAAGGCGCTACGAGCAGTACTTC.

The CDR3 DNA reads as TGTGCCAGCAGCTTAGGGGCCCCTAACACCGGGGAGCTGTTTTTT. This encodes CASSLGAPNTGELFF. V is TRBV7-3 and J is TRBJ2-2; TRBD1 might be the D (5 bases). The CDR3 has 15 amino acids. CDR1 is SGHTA and CDR2 is FQGTGA in the germline V gene. Trimming shortened V by 2 bases and J by 2 bases, and 9 bases separated the two germline ends.

As DNA, the CDR3 is TGTGCCAGCAGTACACGGGCAGCTAACTATGGCTACACCTTC. This sequence encodes CASSTRAANYGYTF. The rearrangement joins TRBV27 to TRBJ1-2; unclear D gene. CDR3 length equals 14 residues. Germline values: CDR1 MNHEY, CDR2 SMNVEV (reference sequence). Trimming removed 5 bases at V and 0 bases at J, with 10 bases between.

Remarks on this clone: Other nucleotide sequences in the sample specify the same CDR3. The V and J genes are TRBV7-9 and TRBJ1-1, with 8 bases aligning to TRBD1. Trimming at V came to 3 bases and at J to 2 bases, leaving 2 bases not matched to a gene. In germline, CDR1 is SEHNR, CDR2 FQNEAQ (reference sequence). The CDR3 sequence is 14 residues long. The CDR3 DNA is TGTGCCAGCAGCTTCCCAGGGGGCAACACTGAAGCTTTCTTT. Protein: CASSFPGGNTEAFF.

The J gene is TRBJ2-2, the V gene TRBV30, with 10 positions matching TRBD1. This CDR3 is built from 15 residues. The V and J ends lost 2 bases and 9 bases, in that order; junction bases with no gene match: 9. Germline assignment: CDR1 GTSNPN and CDR2 SVGIG (reference sequence). CDR3 residues: CAWSSRDRGWRELFF. CDR3 nucleotide sequence: TGTGCCTGGAGTAGCCGGGACAGGGGATGGAGGGAGCTGTTTTTT.

This clone appeared a single time. The chain is built from TRBV7-9 and TRBJ1-2; D uncertain. Trimming pared 3 bases from V and 4 bases from J, leaving 9 bases between. CDR1 and CDR2 (germline): SEHNR, FQNEAQ (reference sequence). This CDR3 is built from 13 residues. CDR3 DNA: TGTGCCAGCAGCTTCGACACATCCTATGGCTACACCTTC. This translates into CASSFDTSYGYTF. Supplemented by reference TRBV7-9 and TRBJ1-2, the full variable domain reads DTGVSQNPRHKITKRGQNVTFRCDPISEHNRLYWYRQTLGQGPEFLTYFQNEAQLEKSRLLSDRFSAERPKGSFSTLEIQRTEQGDSAMYLCASSFDTSYGYTFGSGTRLTVV.

In regard to this clone: The sample has other DNA sequences that encode this CDR3 too. The rearrangement joins TRBV9 to TRBJ2-2; no firm D call. With 0 bases removed from V and 1 base from J, the gap between germline ends came to 4 bases. Germline CDR1 and CDR2: SGDLS and YYNGEE. The CDR3 extends over 14 amino acids. The CDR3 DNA sequence: TGTGCCAGCAGCGTAGCTAGGAACACCGGGGAGCTGTTTTTT. The encoded protein is CASSVARNTGELFF.

The chain carries TRBV19 and TRBJ1-5; D is uncertain. The CDR3 sequence is 15 residues long. The ends were cut back, 3 bases at V and 5 bases at J, with 14 bases in the middle. CDR1 is LNHDA and CDR2 is SQIVND in the germline V gene (reference sequence). The CDR3 DNA reads as TGTGCCAGTAGTATCCCCGAGGGCCGCTATCAGCCCCAGCATTTT. Protein: CASSIPEGRYQPQHF.